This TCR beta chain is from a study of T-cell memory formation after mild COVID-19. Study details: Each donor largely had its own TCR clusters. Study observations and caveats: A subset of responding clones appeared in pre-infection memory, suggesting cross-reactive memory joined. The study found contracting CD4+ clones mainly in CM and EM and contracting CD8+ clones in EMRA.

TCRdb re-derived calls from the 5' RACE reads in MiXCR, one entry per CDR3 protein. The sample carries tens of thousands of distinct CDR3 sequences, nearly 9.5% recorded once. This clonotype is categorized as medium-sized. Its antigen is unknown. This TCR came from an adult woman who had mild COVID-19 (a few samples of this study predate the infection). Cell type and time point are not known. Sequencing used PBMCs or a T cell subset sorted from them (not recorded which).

CDR3 nucleotides: TGTGCCACCAGTGAGCGGACAGCCCCGCAAGAGACCCAGTACTTC. Translating it yields CATSERTAPQETQYF. V and J are TRBV24-1 and TRBJ2-5; the D gene is possibly TRBD1 (6 bases). The germline V and J ends were trimmed by 4 bases and 2 bases, with 13 bases remaining between them. The CDR3 extends over 15 amino acids. CDR1 is KGHDR, CDR2 SFDVKD, per germline.